This T cell receptor (beta chain) is drawn from a study of shared clonotypes between healthy human individuals. Study-wide results and limits: The study drew on few donors, limiting represented genetic and exposure-history diversity. With four donors compared, about 5.2% of naive CD4 clonotypes were shared.

Repertoires were generated with immunoSEQ multiplex PCR, while TCRdb's copy carries only in-frame clones and drops some. The sample lists about 1.1 million clones, roughly 80% occurring once. There are 11 residues in the CDR3. From germline, CDR1 is GTSNPN and CDR2 SVGIG (reference sequence). Comments on this clone: What it binds is unknown.

Sequenced sample: memory CD4+ T cells from PBMCs. The sample's subset: CD45RA-negative fraction. This clonotype was sampled from a man aged 18 to 29 in good health. Some clones in this sample may be carry-over from other donors' samples. This sequence joins TRBV30 and TRBJ2-5; no definite D call. The J call is doubtful: the DNA matches TRBJ2-7 better. For the CDR3, the DNA is TGTGCCTGGAGCGGCACCTACGAGCAGTACTTC. Translating it yields CAWSGTYEQYF.